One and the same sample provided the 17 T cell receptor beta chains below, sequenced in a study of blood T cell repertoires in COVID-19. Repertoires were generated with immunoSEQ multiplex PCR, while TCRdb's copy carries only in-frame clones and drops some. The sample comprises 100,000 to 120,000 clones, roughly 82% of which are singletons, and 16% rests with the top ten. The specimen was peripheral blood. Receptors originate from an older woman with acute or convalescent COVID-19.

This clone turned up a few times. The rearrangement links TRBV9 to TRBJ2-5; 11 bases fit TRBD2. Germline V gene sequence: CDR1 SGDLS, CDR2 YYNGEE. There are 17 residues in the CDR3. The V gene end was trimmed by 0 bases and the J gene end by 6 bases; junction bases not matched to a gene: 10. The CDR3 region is CASSVENSGGAKQTQYF. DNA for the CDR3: TGTGCCAGCAGCGTAGAGAATAGCGGGGGGGCCAAACAGACCCAGTACTTC.

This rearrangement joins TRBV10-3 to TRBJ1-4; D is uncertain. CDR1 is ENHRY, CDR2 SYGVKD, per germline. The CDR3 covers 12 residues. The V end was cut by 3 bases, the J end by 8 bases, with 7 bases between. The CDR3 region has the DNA TGTGCCATCAGTGATACAGCCGAAAAACTGTTTTTT. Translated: CAISDTAEKLFF.

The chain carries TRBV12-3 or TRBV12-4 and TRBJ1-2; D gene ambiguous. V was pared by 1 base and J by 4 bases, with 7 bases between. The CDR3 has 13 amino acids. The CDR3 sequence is CASSLGGSYGYTF. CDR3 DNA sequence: TGTGCCAGCAGTTTAGGCGGCAGCTATGGCTACACCTTC.

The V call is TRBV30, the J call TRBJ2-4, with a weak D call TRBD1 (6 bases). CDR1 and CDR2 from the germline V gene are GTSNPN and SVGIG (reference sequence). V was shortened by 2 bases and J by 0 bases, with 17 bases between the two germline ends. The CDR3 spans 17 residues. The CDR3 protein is CAWSITGFSLAKNIQYF. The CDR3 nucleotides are TGTGCCTGGAGTATCACAGGGTTCTCTCTAGCCAAAAACATTCAGTACTTC.

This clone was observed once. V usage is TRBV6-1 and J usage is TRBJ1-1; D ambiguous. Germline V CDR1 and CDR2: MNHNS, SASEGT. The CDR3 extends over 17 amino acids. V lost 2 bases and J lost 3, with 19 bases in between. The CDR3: CASSELVPAKTYTEAFF. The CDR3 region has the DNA TGTGCCAGCAGTGAACTGGTCCCCGCCAAGACTTACACTGAAGCTTTCTTT.

This CDR3 reads CASTATGASTEAFF. Written as DNA, the CDR3 is TGTGCCAGCACCGCAACAGGGGCGAGCACTGAAGCTTTCTTT. J is TRBJ1-1 and V is TRBV3-1 (or the pseudogene TRBV3-2); 7 positions agree with TRBD1. V was pared by 7 bases and J by 4 bases, with 9 bases of the junction left unmatched. Germline V gene data show CDR1 as LGHDT and CDR2 as YNNKEL (reference sequence). This CDR3 contains 14 residues.

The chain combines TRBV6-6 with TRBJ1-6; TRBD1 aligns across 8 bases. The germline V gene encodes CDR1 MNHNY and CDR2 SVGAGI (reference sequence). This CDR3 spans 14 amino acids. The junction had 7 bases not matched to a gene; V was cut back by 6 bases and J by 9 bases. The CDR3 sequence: CASRPGQGGSPLHF. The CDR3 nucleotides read TGTGCCAGCAGACCCGGACAGGGCGGTTCACCCCTCCACTTT.

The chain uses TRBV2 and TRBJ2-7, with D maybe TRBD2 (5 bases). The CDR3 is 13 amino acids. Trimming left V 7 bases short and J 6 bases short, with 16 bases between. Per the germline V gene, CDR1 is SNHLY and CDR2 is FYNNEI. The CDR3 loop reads CASIRNRGGEQYF. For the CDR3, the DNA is TGTGCCAGCATTAGAAACCGAGGAGGCGAGCAGTACTTC. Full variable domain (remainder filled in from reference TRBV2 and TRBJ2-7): EPEVTQTPSHQVTQMGQEVILRCVPISNHLYFYWYRQILGQKVEFLVSFYNNEISEKSEIFDDQFSVERPDGSNFTLKIRSTKLEDSAMYFCASIRNRGGEQYFGPGTRLTVT.

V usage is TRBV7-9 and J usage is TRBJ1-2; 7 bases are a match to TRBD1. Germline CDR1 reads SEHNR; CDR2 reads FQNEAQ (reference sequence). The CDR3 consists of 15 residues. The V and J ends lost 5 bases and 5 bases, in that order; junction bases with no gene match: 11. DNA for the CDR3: TGTGCCAGCAGCCACCGGACAGGCGGGGGGTATGGCTACACCTTC. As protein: CASSHRTGGGYGYTF.

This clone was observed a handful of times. CDR3 sequence reads: CASSLAGGRQETQYF. As DNA, the CDR3 is TGCGCCAGCAGCTTGGCGGGGGGCCGCCAAGAGACCCAGTACTTC. The chain has TRBV5-1 and TRBJ2-5, with a possible D match to TRBD2 (7 bases). Deletions cut 0 bases from V and 1 base from J, with 10 bases between. CDR1 SGHRS and CDR2 YFSETQ come from the germline V gene. CDR3 size: 15 residues.

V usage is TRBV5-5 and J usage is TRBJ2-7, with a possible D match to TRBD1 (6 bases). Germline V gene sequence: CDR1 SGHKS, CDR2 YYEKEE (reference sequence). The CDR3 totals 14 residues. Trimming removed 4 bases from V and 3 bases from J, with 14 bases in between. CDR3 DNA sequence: TGTGCCAGCAGCCTGGGTCGGACAGTCTACGAGCAGTACTTC. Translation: CASSLGRTVYEQYF.

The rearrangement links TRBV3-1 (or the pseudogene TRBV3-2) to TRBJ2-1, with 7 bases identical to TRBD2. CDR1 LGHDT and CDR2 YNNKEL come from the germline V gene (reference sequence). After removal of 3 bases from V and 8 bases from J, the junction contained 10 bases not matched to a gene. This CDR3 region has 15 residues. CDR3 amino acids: CASSHSGKGGDEQFF. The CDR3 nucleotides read TGTGCCAGCAGCCACAGCGGGAAAGGTGGGGATGAGCAGTTCTTC.

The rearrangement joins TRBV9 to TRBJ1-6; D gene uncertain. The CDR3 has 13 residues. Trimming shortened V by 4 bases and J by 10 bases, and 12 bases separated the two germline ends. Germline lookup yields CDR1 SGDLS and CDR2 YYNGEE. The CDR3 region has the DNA TGTGCCAGCAGCCAACAGTCGGGATCACCCCTCCACTTT. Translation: CASSQQSGSPLHF.

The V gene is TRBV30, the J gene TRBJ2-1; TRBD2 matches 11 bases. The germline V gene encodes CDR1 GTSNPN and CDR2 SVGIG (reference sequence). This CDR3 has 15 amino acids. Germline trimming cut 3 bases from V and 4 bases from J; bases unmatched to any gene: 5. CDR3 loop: CAWSTTSGVYNEQFF. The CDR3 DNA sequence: TGTGCCTGGAGCACGACTAGCGGGGTATACAATGAGCAGTTCTTC.

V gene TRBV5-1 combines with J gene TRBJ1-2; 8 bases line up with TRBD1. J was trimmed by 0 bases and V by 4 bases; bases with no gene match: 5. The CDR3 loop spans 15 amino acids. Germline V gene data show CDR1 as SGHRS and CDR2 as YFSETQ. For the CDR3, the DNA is TGCGCCAGCAGCCCCTGGACAGGGACTAACTATGGCTACACCTTC. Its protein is CASSPWTGTNYGYTF.

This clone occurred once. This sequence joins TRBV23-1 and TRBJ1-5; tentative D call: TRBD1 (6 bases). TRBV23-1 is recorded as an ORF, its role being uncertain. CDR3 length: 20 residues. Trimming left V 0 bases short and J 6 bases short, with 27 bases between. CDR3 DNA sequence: TGCGCCAGCAGTCAATCTTATCGAGGGACATTAAAGAAGGAGGCTCAGCCCCAGCATTTT. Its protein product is CASSQSYRGTLKKEAQPQHF.

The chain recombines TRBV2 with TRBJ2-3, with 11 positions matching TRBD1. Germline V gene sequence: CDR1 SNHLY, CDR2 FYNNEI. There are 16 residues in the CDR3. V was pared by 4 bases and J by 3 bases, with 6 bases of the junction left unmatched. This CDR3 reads CASSARTGGGTDTQYF. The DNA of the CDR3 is TGTGCCAGCAGTGCCCGGACAGGGGGCGGAACAGATACGCAGTATTTT.